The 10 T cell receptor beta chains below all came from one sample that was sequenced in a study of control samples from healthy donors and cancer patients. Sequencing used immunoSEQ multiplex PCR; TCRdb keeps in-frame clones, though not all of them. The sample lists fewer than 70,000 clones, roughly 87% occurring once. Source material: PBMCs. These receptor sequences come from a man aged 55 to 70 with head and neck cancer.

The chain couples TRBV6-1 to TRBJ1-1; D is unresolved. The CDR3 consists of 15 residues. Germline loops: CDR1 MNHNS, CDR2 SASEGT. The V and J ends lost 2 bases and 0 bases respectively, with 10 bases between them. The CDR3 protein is CASSEFAGVNTEAFF. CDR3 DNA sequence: TGTGCCAGCAGTGAATTTGCGGGTGTGAACACTGAAGCTTTCTTT.

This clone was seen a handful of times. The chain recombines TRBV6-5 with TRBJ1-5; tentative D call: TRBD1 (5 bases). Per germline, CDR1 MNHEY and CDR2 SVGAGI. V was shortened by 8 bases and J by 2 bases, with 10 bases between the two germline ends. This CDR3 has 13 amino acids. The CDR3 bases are TGTGCCAGCGGGCCCAGGGGCAATCAGCCCCAGCATTTT. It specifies CASGPRGNQPQHF.

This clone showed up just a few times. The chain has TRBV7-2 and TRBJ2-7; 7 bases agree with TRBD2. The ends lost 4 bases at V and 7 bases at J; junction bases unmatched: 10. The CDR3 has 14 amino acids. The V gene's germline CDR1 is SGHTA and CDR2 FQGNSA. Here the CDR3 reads CASSSGTGGREQYF. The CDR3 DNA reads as TGTGCCAGCAGCTCCGGGACGGGGGGTCGGGAGCAGTACTTC.

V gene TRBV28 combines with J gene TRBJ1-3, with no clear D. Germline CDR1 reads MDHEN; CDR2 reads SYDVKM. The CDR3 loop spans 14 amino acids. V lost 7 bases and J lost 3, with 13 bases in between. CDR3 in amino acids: CASTLVGNGNTIYF. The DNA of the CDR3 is TGTGCCAGCACTTTGGTGGGGAATGGAAACACCATATATTTT.

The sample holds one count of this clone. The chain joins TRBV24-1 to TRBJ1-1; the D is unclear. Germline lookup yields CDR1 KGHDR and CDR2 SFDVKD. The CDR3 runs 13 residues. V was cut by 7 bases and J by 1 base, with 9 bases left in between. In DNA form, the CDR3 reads TGTGCCACCAGACGGGAGGAGAACACTGAAGCTTTCTTT. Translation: CATRREENTEAFF.

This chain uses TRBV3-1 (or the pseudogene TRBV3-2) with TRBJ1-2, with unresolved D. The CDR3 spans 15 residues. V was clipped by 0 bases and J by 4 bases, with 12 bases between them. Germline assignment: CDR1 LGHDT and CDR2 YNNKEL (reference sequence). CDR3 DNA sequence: TGTGCCAGCAGCCAAGATCGGTGGAGCCGCTATGGCTACACCTTC. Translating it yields CASSQDRWSRYGYTF.

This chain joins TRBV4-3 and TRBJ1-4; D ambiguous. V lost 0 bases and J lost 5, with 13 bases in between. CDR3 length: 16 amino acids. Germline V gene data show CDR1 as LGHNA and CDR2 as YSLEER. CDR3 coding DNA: TGCGCCAGCAGCCAAGATATCGGGGAGTGGAATGAAAAACTGTTTTTT. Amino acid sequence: CASSQDIGEWNEKLFF.

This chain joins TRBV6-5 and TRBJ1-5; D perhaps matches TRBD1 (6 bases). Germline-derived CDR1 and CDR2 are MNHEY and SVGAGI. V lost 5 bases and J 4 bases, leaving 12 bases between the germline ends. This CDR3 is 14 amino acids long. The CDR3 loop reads CASSSSGANQPQHF. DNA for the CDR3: TGTGCCAGCAGTAGTTCAGGGGCAAATCAGCCCCAGCATTTT.

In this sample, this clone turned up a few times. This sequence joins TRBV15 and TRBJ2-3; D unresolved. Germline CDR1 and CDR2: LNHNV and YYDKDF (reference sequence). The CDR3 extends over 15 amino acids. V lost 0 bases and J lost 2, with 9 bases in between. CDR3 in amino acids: CATSRDRAATDTQYF. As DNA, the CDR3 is TGTGCCACCAGCAGAGATAGGGCAGCCACAGATACGCAGTATTTT.

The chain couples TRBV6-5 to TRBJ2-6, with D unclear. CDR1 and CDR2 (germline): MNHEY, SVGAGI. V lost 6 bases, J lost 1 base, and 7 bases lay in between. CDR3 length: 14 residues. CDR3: CASSPLSGANVLTF. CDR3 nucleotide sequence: TGTGCCAGCAGCCCCTTATCTGGGGCCAACGTCCTGACTTTC.